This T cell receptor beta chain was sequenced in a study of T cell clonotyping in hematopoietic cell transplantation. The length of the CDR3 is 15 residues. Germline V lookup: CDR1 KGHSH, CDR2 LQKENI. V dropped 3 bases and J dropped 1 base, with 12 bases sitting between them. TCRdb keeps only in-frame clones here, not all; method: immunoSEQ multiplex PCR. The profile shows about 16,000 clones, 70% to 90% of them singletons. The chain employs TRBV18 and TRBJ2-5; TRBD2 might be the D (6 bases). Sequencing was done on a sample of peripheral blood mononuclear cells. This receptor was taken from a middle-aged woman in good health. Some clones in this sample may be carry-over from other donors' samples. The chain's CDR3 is CASSPLGLSQETQYF. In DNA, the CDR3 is TGTGCCAGCTCACCTCTAGGACTAAGCCAAGAGACCCAGTACTTC. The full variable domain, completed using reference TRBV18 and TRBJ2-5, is NAGVMQNPRHLVRRRGQEARLRCSPMKGHSHVYWYRQLPEEGLKFMVYLQKENIIDESGMPKERFSAEFPKEGPSILRIQQVVRGDSAAYFCASSPLGLSQETQYFGPGTRLLVL.